The clone carrying this T cell receptor (beta chain) was picked up a small number of times. TCRdb keeps only in-frame clones here, not all; method: immunoSEQ multiplex PCR. The repertoire includes around 66,000 clones, 75% to 95% of them detected once, and over 2% sits in the top ten. The data are from a study of T cell changes during pregnancy in multiple sclerosis. Sequencing used peripheral blood, obtained in the third trimester of pregnancy. The TCR sequence derives from a female donor in good health, enrolled as a control in a pregnancy study.

CDR3 region: CSARRSGELFF. The CDR3 nucleotides are TGCAGTGCCCGGAGGTCCGGGGAGCTGTTTTTT. This chain connects TRBV20-1 to TRBJ2-2, with a weak D call TRBD2 (5 bases). CDR1 and CDR2 from the germline V gene are DFQATT and SNEGSKA (reference sequence). V lost 6 bases and J 6 bases, leaving 8 bases between the germline ends. The CDR3 is 11 amino acids.